These T cell receptor beta chains were read from a single sample in a study of CD8+ T cells in alopecia areata. The data were produced by immunoSEQ multiplex PCR, yet TCRdb's version contains in-frame clones alone and is incomplete. The table lists 150,000 or so clones, 75% to 90% of them singletons. This specimen was CD8+ T cells sorted from blood, taken at week 0. The receptors originated from a human donor with alopecia areata. The CDR3 runs from the conserved cysteine through the conserved F or W. D genes are given only for firm matches. Clone size, where shown, is once, few, many, or a class for clones that have expanded.

V gene	J gene	clone size	D gene	CDR3 protein	CDR3 DNA
TRBV23-1	TRBJ1-1	NA	NA	CASSQSGTQTTEAFF	TGCGCCAGCAGTCAATCCGGGACACAAACCACTGAAGCTTTCTTT
TRBV12-5	TRBJ2-6	once	TRBD1	CASGFGQGSSGANVLTF	TGTGCTAGTGGTTTTGGACAGGGTAGCTCTGGGGCCAACGTCCTGACTTTC
TRBV15	TRBJ2-3	NA	NA	CATSRDRADTQYF	TGTGCCACCAGCAGAGATCGCGCAGATACGCAGTATTTT
TRBV2	TRBJ2-7	NA	TRBD2	CASRESSGGVYEQYF	TGTGCCAGCAGAGAATCTAGCGGGGGCGTCTACGAGCAGTACTTC
TRBV5-1	TRBJ1-5	NA	NA	CASSLSPNWPQHF	TGCGCCAGCAGCTTGAGCCCCAATTGGCCCCAGCATTTT
TRBV7-9	TRBJ2-7	NA	TRBD1	CASSSGQGKIREQYF	TGTGCCAGCAGCTCAGGACAGGGAAAAATAAGGGAGCAGTACTTC
TRBV4-1	TRBJ2-7	NA	NA	CASSQGNTGIYEQYF	TGCGCCAGCAGCCAAGGGAACACAGGGATCTACGAGCAGTACTTC
TRBV27	TRBJ1-2	NA	TRBD1	CASSLGTGAHGYTF	TGTGCCAGCAGTTTAGGGACAGGTGCGCATGGCTACACCTTC
TRBV30	TRBJ2-3	NA	NA	CAWSSRSDTQYF	TGTGCCTGGAGTTCAAGATCAGATACGCAGTATTTT
TRBV5-1	TRBJ2-1	NA	TRBD1	CASSLGQGADNEQFF	TGCGCCAGCAGCTTGGGACAGGGGGCCGACAATGAGCAGTTCTTC
TRBV13	TRBJ2-7	NA	NA	CASSLGTETYEQYF	TGTGCCAGCAGCTTAGGTACAGAAACCTACGAGCAGTACTTC
TRBV2	TRBJ2-3	NA	NA	CASSPNRAGAPDTQYF	TGTGCCAGCAGCCCTAATCGGGCAGGAGCTCCAGATACGCAGTATTTT
TRBV29-1	TRBJ2-7	once	NA	CSVPRPRGEQYF	TGCAGCGTTCCGCGTCCCCGGGGGGAGCAGTACTTC
TRBV27	TRBJ2-7	NA	NA	CASSFYGGSYEQYF	TGTGCCAGCAGTTTTTATGGCGGCTCCTACGAGCAGTACTTC
TRBV14	TRBJ2-3	NA	TRBD1	CASSLETGGTDTQYF	TGTGCCAGCAGCCTCGAGACAGGGGGCACAGATACGCAGTATTTT
TRBV4-1	TRBJ2-7	NA	TRBD1	CASSQVAGGLNEQYF	TGCGCCAGCAGCCAAGTAGCAGGGGGCCTTAACGAGCAGTACTTC
TRBV28	TRBJ2-7	NA	NA	CASRVPSSYEQYF	TGTGCCAGCCGGGTTCCAAGCTCCTACGAGCAGTACTTC
TRBV7-8	TRBJ2-7	NA	TRBD2	CASSKEPTSGRLYEQYF	TGTGCCAGCAGTAAAGAGCCGACTAGCGGGAGGTTATACGAGCAGTACTTC
TRBV6-6	TRBJ1-2	NA	TRBD1	CASSYVGTAYNYGYTF	TGTGCCAGCAGTTACGTTGGGACAGCTTATAACTATGGCTACACCTTC
TRBV19	TRBJ2-7	NA	NA	CASKGDPSYEQYF	TGTGCCAGTAAGGGGGACCCCTCCTACGAGCAGTACTTC
TRBV10-3	TRBJ1-1	NA	NA	CAISESSSNTEAFF	TGTGCCATCAGTGAAAGTTCCTCGAACACTGAAGCTTTCTTT
TRBV12-5	TRBJ2-7	NA	NA	CASGLSGIEQYF	TGTGCTAGTGGTTTGTCCGGAATCGAGCAGTACTTC
TRBV19	TRBJ2-7	NA	NA	CASSIAQEISYEQYF	TGTGCCAGTAGTATAGCCCAGGAGATCTCCTACGAGCAGTACTTC
TRBV5-6	TRBJ2-5	NA	TRBD1	CASSLKARTGWYETQYF	TGTGCCAGCAGCTTAAAAGCCCGGACAGGGTGGTATGAGACCCAGTACTTC
TRBV19	TRBJ2-2	NA	NA	CASSIDPGALTGELFF	TGTGCCAGTAGTATAGATCCGGGGGCTCTCACCGGGGAGCTGTTTTTT
TRBV9	TRBJ2-1	NA	TRBD2	CASSVGTSGTYNEQFF	TGTGCCAGCAGCGTCGGGACTAGCGGGACCTACAATGAGCAGTTCTTC
TRBV29-1	TRBJ2-1	NA	TRBD2	CSVYGTSGDNEQFF	TGCAGCGTCTACGGGACTAGCGGGGACAATGAGCAGTTCTTC
TRBV9	TRBJ2-3	NA	NA	CASSVGNPTDTQYF	TGTGCCAGCAGCGTAGGAAACCCCACAGATACGCAGTATTTT
TRBV13	TRBJ2-3	NA	NA	CASSLGTSTGDTQYF	TGTGCCAGCAGCCTAGGGACAAGCACTGGAGATACGCAGTATTTT
TRBV2	TRBJ2-7	NA	NA	CASSEIYEQYF	TGTGCCAGCAGTGAGATATACGAGCAGTACTTC
TRBV5-4	TRBJ2-3	NA	NA	CASSLVTDTQYF	TGTGCCAGCAGCTTGGTCACAGATACGCAGTATTTT
TRBV9	TRBJ2-1	once	TRBD2	CASSGNSGGPNNEQFF	TGTGCCAGCAGCGGGAATAGCGGGGGGCCTAACAATGAGCAGTTCTTC
TRBV5-1	TRBJ2-1	NA	NA	CASSLGRDNEQFF	TGCGCCAGCAGCTTGGGGCGGGACAATGAGCAGTTCTTC
TRBV29-1	TRBJ2-1	few	TRBD2	CSVELSGLAGGSYNEQFF	TGCAGCGTTGAGCTATCGGGACTAGCGGGAGGATCATACAATGAGCAGTTCTTC
TRBV7-6	TRBJ2-7	NA	TRBD1	CASSRTGGSYEQYF	TGTGCCAGCAGCAGGACAGGGGGCTCCTACGAGCAGTACTTC
TRBV4-1	TRBJ2-7	NA	NA	CASSQEPLDRMSSYEQYF	TGCGCCAGCAGCCAAGAACCCCTCGACAGGATGAGCTCCTACGAGCAGTACTTC
TRBV4-1	TRBJ1-6	once	NA	CASSQVEGVGNSPLHF	TGCGCCAGCAGCCAAGTGGAGGGGGTCGGTAATTCACCCCTCCACTTT
TRBV27	TRBJ1-1	NA	NA	CASSSTYTEAFF	TGTGCCAGCAGTTCCACTTACACTGAAGCTTTCTTT
TRBV5-1	TRBJ1-2	NA	TRBD1	CASRDGTGGHGYTF	TGCGCCAGCAGGGACGGGACAGGGGGCCATGGCTACACCTTC
TRBV2	TRBJ2-1	NA	NA	CASSEGGELYNEQFF	TGTGCCAGCAGTGAAGGGGGAGAGCTCTACAATGAGCAGTTCTTC
TRBV7-3	TRBJ2-2	NA	NA	CASSSPQGKLFF	TGTGCCAGCAGCTCCCCCCAGGGGAAGCTGTTTTTT
TRBV13	TRBJ2-4	NA	NA	CASSLASGGAKNIQYF	TGTGCCAGCAGCTTAGCGTCGGGTGGAGCCAAAAACATTCAGTACTTC
TRBV19	TRBJ2-3	NA	TRBD2	CASSPTSGDTDTQYF	TGTGCCAGTTCCCCTACTAGCGGGGACACAGATACGCAGTATTTT
TRBV27	TRBJ1-1	NA	NA	CASSLSSGEAFF	TGTGCCAGCAGTTTATCCAGCGGTGAAGCTTTCTTT
TRBV19	TRBJ2-7	few	NA	CASSSVYGKGIRTYEQYF	TGTGCCAGTAGTTCAGTATATGGTAAGGGAATACGGACCTACGAGCAGTACTTC